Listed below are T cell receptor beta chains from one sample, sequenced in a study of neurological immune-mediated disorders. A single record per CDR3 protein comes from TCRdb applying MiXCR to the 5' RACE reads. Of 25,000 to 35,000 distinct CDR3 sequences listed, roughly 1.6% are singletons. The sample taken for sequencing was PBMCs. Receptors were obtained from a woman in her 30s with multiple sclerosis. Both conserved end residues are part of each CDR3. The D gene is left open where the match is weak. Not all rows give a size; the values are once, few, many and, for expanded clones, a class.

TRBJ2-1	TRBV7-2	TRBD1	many	TGTGCCAGCAGCTCTTACAGGGGTAATGAGCAGTTCTTC	CASSSYRGNEQFF
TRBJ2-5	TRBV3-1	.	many	TGTGCCAGCAGCCCCCCTGGGGGGACCCAGTACTTC	CASSPPGGTQYF
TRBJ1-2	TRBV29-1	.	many	TGCAGCGGGGGGGACGCGCAGAGCTATGGCTACACCTTC	CSGGDAQSYGYTF
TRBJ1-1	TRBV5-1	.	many	TGCGCCAGCAGCTCGGGACATGAAGCTTTCTTT	CASSSGHEAFF
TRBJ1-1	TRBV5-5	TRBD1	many	TGTGCCAGCAGGGGGACAGGGAAGGGAATGAACACTGAAGCTTTCTTT	CASRGTGKGMNTEAFF
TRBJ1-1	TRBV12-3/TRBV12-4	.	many	TGTGCCAGCAGTTTAGCGCAATCTGTGACTGAAGCTTTCTTT	CASSLAQSVTEAFF
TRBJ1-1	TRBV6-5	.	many	TGTGCCAGCAGTTACATAGGGGCCACTGAAGCTTTCTTT	CASSYIGATEAFF
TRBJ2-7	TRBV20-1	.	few	TGCAGTGCTAGTCCCGTAAGAAGTGGTGTGCAGTACTTC	CSASPVRSGVQYF
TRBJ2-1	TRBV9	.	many	TGTGCCAGCAGTAGATATAAGGGACCCAACCACAATGAGCAGTTCTTC	CASSRYKGPNHNEQFF
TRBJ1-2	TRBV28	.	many	TGTGCCAGCAGTTTATTCGGTGGGAGGGGTGGCTACACCTTC	CASSLFGGRGGYTF
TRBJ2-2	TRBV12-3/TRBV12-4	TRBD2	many	TGTGCCACCCTACCACGGACTAGCAACACCGGGGAGCTGTTTTTT	CATLPRTSNTGELFF
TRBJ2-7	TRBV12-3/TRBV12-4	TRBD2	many	TGTGCCAGCAGAATCGGGGGGGCGGGCTGGTACGAGCAGTACTTC	CASRIGGAGWYEQYF
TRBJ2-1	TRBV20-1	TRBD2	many	TGCAGTGCTAGAGATCTTGCGGGGGGGACCTACAATGAGCAGTTCTTC	CSARDLAGGTYNEQFF
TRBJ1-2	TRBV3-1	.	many	TGTGCCAGCAGCCAAGTTACGTACTATGGCTACACCTTC	CASSQVTYYGYTF
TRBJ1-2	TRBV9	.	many	TGTGCCAGCAGCGTAGGGACCACCTCTAACTATGGCTACACCTTC	CASSVGTTSNYGYTF
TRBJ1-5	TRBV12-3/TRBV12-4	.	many	TGTGCCAGCAGTTTAGTTTTGGGGGGTGAGGCCCATCAGCCCCAGCATTTT	CASSLVLGGEAHQPQHF
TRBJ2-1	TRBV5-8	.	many	TGTGCCAGCAGCTTGCACAGCTACAATGAGCAGTTCTTC	CASSLHSYNEQFF
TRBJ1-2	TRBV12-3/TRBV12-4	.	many	TGTGCCAGCAGTTTAAACGAAGGGGGCTACACCTTC	CASSLNEGGYTF
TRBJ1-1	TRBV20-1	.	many	TGCAGTGCTAGAGGGGGGGGATGGAACACTGAAGCTTTCTTT	CSARGGGWNTEAFF
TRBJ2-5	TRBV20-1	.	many	TGCAGTGCTAGACAGGAAGAGACCCAGTACTTC	CSARQEETQYF
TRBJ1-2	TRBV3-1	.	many	TGTGCCAGCAGCCAATATGAGGGGCTGTCTGGCTACACCTTC	CASSQYEGLSGYTF
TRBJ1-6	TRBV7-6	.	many	TGTGCCAGCAGCTTAGTGGAAGGGTCACCCCTCCACTTT	CASSLVEGSPLHF
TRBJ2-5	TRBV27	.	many	TGTGCCAGCAGTTTCCGGGGGGCCGTGGAGACCCAGTACTTC	CASSFRGAVETQYF
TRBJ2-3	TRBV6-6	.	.	TGTGCCAGCAGCGACGGATCCGGAGGAACAGATACGCAGTATTTT	CASSDGSGGTDTQYF
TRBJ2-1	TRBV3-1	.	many	TGTGCCAGCAGCCAAAGTTGGGACAATGAGCAGTTCTTC	CASSQSWDNEQFF
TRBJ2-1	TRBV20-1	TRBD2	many	TGCAGTGCTAGTAGCGGGACTAGCGGGGGCCGCTCCTACAATGAGCAGTTCTTC	CSASSGTSGGRSYNEQFF
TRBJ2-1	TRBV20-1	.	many	TGCAGTGCTGCACTAGTTAGCTCCTACAATGAGCAGTTCTTC	CSAALVSSYNEQFF
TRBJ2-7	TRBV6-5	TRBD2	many	TGTGCCAGCAGCCCTCTCGGGAGGAGCTCCTACGAGCAGTACTTC	CASSPLGRSSYEQYF
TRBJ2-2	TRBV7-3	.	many	TGTGCCAGCAGCTTATACACAGCGAACACCGGGGAGCTGTTTTTT	CASSLYTANTGELFF
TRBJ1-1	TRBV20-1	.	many	TGCAGTGCTGTTCTGATGAACACTGAAGCTTTCTTT	CSAVLMNTEAFF
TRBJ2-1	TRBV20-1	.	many	TGCAGTGCTCGGGATCTCACCGTTTCCTACAATGAGCAGTTCTTC	CSARDLTVSYNEQFF
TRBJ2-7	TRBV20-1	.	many	TGCAGTGCTGGGCGTCCGAACTACGAGCAGTACTTC	CSAGRPNYEQYF
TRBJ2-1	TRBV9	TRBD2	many	TGTGCCAGCAGCGTAGCTACGGGGGGGCGTTCCTACAATGAGCAGTTCTTC	CASSVATGGRSYNEQFF
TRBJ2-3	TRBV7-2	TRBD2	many	TGTGCCAGCAGCGCAGCGGGGGGGCAGTATTTT	CASSAAGGQYF
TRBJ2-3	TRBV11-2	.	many	TGTGCCAGCAGCTTAATTGATACGCAGTATTTT	CASSLIDTQYF
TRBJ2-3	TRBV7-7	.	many	TGTGCCAGCAGCTTAGGGGGATTGGATACGCAGTATTTT	CASSLGGLDTQYF
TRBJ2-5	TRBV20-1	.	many	TGCAGCCTGAGGGGGAGCGAAGAGACCCAGTACTTC	CSLRGSEETQYF
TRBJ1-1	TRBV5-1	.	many	TGCGCCAGCAGCTTTGGGACTCCTCAGGTCCCTGAAGCTTTCTTT	CASSFGTPQVPEAFF
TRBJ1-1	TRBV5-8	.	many	TGTGCCAGCAGCTCGCGCATGGCCCTTGAAGCTTTCTTT	CASSSRMALEAFF
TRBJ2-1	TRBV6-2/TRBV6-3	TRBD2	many	TGTGCCAGCAGCCGATTCGCTAGCGGGAGAAACAATGAGCAGTTCTTC	CASSRFASGRNNEQFF
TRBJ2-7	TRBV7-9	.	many	TGTGCCAGCAGCTTATTGGAGAACGAGCAGTACTTC	CASSLLENEQYF
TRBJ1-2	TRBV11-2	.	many	TGTGCCAGCAGCTTACTCGCAGCTAACTATGGCTACACCTTC	CASSLLAANYGYTF
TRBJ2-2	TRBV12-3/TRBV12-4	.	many	TGTGCCAGCTGGGGGGGCCATGGGGCCGGGGAGCTGTTTTTT	CASWGGHGAGELFF
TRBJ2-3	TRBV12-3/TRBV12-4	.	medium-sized	TGTGCCAGCAGTTTGGGACCCGGAGATACGCAGTATTTT	CASSLGPGDTQYF
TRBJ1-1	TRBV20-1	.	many	TGCAGTGCTAGAGAAAGGACGCGGTCGAACACTGAAGCTTTCTTT	CSARERTRSNTEAFF
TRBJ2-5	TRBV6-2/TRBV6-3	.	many	TGTGCCAGCAGCCTAGGACTTCGGACCCAAGAGACCCAGTACTTC	CASSLGLRTQETQYF
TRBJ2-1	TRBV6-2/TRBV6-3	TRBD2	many	TGTGCCAGCAGTTGGACTAGCGGGGGTCGGGAGCAGTTCTTC	CASSWTSGGREQFF
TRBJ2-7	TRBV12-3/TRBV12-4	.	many	TGTGCCAGCAGTTTGGACTACCGCCCCTACGAGCAGTACTTC	CASSLDYRPYEQYF
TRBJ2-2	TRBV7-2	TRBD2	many	TGTGCCAGCAGCTATCCGGGGGGGAGCACCGGGGAGCTGTTTTTT	CASSYPGGSTGELFF
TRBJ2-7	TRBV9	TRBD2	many	TGTGCCAGCAGCGCCGACCTAGCGGGGGTGTCCTACGAGCAGTACTTC	CASSADLAGVSYEQYF
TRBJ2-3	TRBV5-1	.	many	TGCGCCAGCAGCTTGGCCGTCACCAAAGATACGCAGTATTTT	CASSLAVTKDTQYF
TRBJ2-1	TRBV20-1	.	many	TGCAGTGCTAGCGAAGGGCGGAGGCCCAATGAGCAGTTCTTC	CSASEGRRPNEQFF
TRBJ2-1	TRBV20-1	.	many	TGCAGTGCTAGCAGGTACAATGAGCAGTTCTTC	CSASRYNEQFF
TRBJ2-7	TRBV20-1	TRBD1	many	TGCAGTGCTAGCCCCGGACAGGGGCTCTCCTACGAGCAGTACTTC	CSASPGQGLSYEQYF
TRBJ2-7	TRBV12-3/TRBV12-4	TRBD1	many	TGTGCCAGCAGTAAAGCCGGGACAGGGGCCTACGAGCAGTACTTC	CASSKAGTGAYEQYF
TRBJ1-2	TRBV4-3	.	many	TGCGCCAGCAGCCCTTACCGGTCCTATGGCTACACCTTC	CASSPYRSYGYTF
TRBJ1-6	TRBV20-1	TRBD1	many	TGCAGTACAGCTATGTCCGGACAGGGAAGCTCCTATAATTCACCCCTCCACTTT	CSTAMSGQGSSYNSPLHF
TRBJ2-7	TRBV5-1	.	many	TGCGCCAGCAGTGAAGGGGTCCTTAGCTACGAGCAGTACTTC	CASSEGVLSYEQYF